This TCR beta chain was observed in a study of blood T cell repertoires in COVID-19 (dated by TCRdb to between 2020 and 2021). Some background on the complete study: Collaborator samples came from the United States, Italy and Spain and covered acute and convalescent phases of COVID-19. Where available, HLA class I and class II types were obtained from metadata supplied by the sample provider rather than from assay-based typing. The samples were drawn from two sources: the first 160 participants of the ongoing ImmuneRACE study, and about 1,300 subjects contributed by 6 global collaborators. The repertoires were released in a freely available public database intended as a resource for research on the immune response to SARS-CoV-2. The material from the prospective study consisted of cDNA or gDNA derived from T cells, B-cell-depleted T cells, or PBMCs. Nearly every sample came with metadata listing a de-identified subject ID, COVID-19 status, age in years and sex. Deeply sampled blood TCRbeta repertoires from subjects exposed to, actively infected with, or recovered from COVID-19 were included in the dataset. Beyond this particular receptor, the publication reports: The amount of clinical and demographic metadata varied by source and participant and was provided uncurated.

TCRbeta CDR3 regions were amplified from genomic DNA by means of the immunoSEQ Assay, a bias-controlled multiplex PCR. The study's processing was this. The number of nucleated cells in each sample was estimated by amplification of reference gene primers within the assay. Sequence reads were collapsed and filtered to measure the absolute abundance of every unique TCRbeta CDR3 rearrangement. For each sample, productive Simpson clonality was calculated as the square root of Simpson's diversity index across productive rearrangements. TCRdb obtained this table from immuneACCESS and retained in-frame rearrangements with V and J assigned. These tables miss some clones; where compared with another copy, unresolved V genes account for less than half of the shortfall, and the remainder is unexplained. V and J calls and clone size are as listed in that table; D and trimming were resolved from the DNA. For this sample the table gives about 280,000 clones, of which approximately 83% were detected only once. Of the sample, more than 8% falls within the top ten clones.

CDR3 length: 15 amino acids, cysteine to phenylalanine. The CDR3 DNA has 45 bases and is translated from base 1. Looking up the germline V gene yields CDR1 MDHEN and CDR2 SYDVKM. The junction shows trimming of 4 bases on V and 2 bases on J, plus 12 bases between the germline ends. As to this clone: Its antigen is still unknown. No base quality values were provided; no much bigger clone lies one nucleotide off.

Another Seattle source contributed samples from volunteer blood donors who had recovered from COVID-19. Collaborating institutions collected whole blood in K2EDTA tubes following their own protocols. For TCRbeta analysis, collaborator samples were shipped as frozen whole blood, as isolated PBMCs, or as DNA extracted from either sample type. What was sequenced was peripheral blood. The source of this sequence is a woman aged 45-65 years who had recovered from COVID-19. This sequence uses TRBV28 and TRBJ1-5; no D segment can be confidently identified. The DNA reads TGTGCCAGCAGTTCCCTAAGCTACGGCAATCAGCCCCAGCATTTT. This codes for CASSSLSYGNQPQHF.